Following are 11 T cell receptor beta chains from one sample sequenced in a study of blood T cell repertoires in COVID-19. Here immunoSEQ multiplex PCR was the method, and the copy in TCRdb shows in-frame clones only, minus some. The table lists 320,000 or so clones, 89% of them singletons, with approximately 5% in the top ten. Sample: PBMCs or T cells enriched from blood (not recorded which). The receptors here all came from a man in his 60s who had recovered from COVID-19.

As DNA, the CDR3 is TGTGCCAGCAGTAGCCCCCTAGCGACGAACACCGGGGAGCTGTTTTTT. This encodes CASSSPLATNTGELFF. The chain recombines TRBV28 with TRBJ2-2; maybe TRBD2 (6 bases). V gave up 5 bases and J gave up 0 bases, with 13 bases separating them. CDR3 length: 16 residues. Germline loops: CDR1 MDHEN, CDR2 SYDVKM.

The gene calls are TRBV4-2 and TRBJ1-4, with 9 bases lining up with TRBD1. Germline CDR1 LGHNA, CDR2 YNFKEQ. V shed 4 bases, J shed 7 bases, and the junction held 1 base outside the gene matches. The CDR3 loop spans 13 amino acids. The CDR3 bases are TGTGCCAGCAGCCCGACAGGGGGTGAAAAACTGTTTTTT. This codes for CASSPTGGEKLFF.

V gene TRBV29-1 combines with J gene TRBJ2-3, with 11 bases fitting TRBD1. The CDR3 has 16 amino acids. From germline, CDR1 is SQVTM and CDR2 ANQGSEA. The V segment lost 8 bases and the J segment 5 bases; nucleotides outside the gene matches: 15. CDR3 sequence: CSTVPGQGEGRDTQYF. CDR3 DNA: TGCAGCACCGTCCCGGGACAGGGGGAAGGGCGAGATACGCAGTATTTT.

The chain has TRBV28 and TRBJ1-5; D is unclear. V was clipped by 6 bases and J by 10 bases, with 10 bases between them. Germline loops: CDR1 MDHEN, CDR2 SYDVKM. There are 11 residues in the CDR3. The CDR3 protein is CASSEFNPQHF. The DNA of the CDR3 is TGTGCCAGCAGCGAGTTTAACCCCCAGCATTTT. The full variable domain, its missing parts supplied by reference TRBV28 and TRBJ1-5, is DVKVTQSSRYLVKRTGEKVFLECVQDMDHENMFWYRQDPGLGLRLIYFSYDVKMKEKGDIPEGYSVSREKKERFSLILESASTNQTSMYLCASSEFNPQHFGDGTRLSIL.

The chain carries TRBV10-3 and TRBJ1-1, with TRBD1 matching over 9 bases. The V segment lost 3 bases and the J segment 3 bases; nucleotides outside the gene matches: 5. The CDR3 extends over 15 amino acids. The germline V gene has CDR1 ENHRY and CDR2 SYGVKD. The CDR3 DNA follows: TGTGCCATCAGTGATCAGACAGGGGGGTACACTGAAGCTTTCTTT. It encodes CAISDQTGGYTEAFF.

This chain uses TRBV28 with TRBJ1-1; D unclear. CDR1 and CDR2 (germline): MDHEN, SYDVKM. The CDR3 has 12 residues. V dropped 5 bases and J dropped 11 bases, with 15 bases sitting between them. Here the CDR3 DNA reads TGTGCCAGCAGTCCCGTGAGGGTTTTGGCTTTCTTT. It encodes CASSPVRVLAFF.

The chain links TRBV19 to TRBJ2-4, with 10 bases lining up with TRBD1. Germline assignment: CDR1 LNHDA and CDR2 SQIVND (reference sequence). The CDR3 loop spans 14 amino acids. The ends lost 5 bases at V and 8 bases at J; junction bases unmatched: 6. This CDR3 reads CASSSKGQGYIQYF. The DNA for the CDR3 is TGTGCCAGTAGTTCCAAGGGACAGGGGTACATTCAGTACTTC.

The V and J genes are TRBV18 and TRBJ1-1, with 7 bases that match TRBD1. CDR3 length: 15 residues. Germline assignment: CDR1 KGHSH and CDR2 LQKENI. Unmatched junction bases numbered 8, after V lost 7 bases and J lost 0 bases. CDR3 in amino acids: CASFTGTEMNTEAFF. The CDR3 DNA follows: TGTGCCAGCTTTACCGGGACAGAGATGAACACTGAAGCTTTCTTT.

This clone was found once. The V gene is TRBV19, the J gene TRBJ2-7; 9 positions match TRBD1. Germline lookup yields CDR1 LNHDA and CDR2 SQIVND (reference sequence). The CDR3 runs to 16 residues. The trim removed 1 base at V and 0 bases at J, leaving 4 bases unmatched. The CDR3 spells CASSIGEGQGSYEQYF. The DNA of the CDR3 is TGTGCCAGTAGTATAGGGGAGGGACAGGGCTCCTACGAGCAGTACTTC. Full variable domain (missing parts from reference TRBV19 and TRBJ2-7): DGGITQSPKYLFRKEGQNVTLSCEQNLNHDAMYWYRQDPGQGLRLIYYSQIVNDFQKGDIAEGYSVSREKKESFPLTVTSAQKNPTAFYLCASSIGEGQGSYEQYFGPGTRLTVT.

This clone appeared once. The chain joins TRBV21-1 to TRBJ2-2; no check of the table's D call, TRBD2, against the DNA was made. TRBV21-1 is a pseudogene locus. There are 19 residues in the CDR3. This chain's CDR3 is CASSKTLRTSGLNTGELFF. The CDR3 DNA reads as TGTGCCAGCAGCAAAACCCTACGGACTAGCGGGTTGAACACCGGGGAGCTGTTTTTT.

The J gene is TRBJ1-2, the V gene TRBV6-5; D perhaps matches TRBD1 (5 bases). This CDR3 has 15 amino acids. Trimming removed 0 bases from V and 4 bases from J, with 12 bases in between. From germline, CDR1 is MNHEY and CDR2 SVGAGI. The CDR3 spells CASSYSGLSSYGYTF. The CDR3 DNA is TGTGCCAGCAGTTACTCGGGACTCTCCTCCTATGGCTACACCTTC.